This TCR beta chain was captured in a study of T-cell memory formation after mild COVID-19. TCRdb redid the calling of the 5' RACE reads with MiXCR, one entry per CDR3 protein. The profile covers some 150,000 distinct CDR3 sequences, with 11% to 15% appearing a single time and approximately 30% taken by the ten largest. Trimming took off 4 bases at V and 3 bases at J, with 3 bases between the two ends. The CDR3 is 12 residues long. Germline V gene lookup returns CDR1 SEHNR and CDR2 FQNEAQ (reference sequence). This clonotype has more than one count but fewer than ten. Its cognate antigen is unknown. Points from the study as a whole: The study detected some responding clones in pre-infection memory, suggesting cross-reactive memory joined. Shrinking CD4+ clones were chiefly CM and EM; CD8+ ones were chiefly EMRA.

The chain is built from TRBV7-9 and TRBJ1-4; D remains unclear. The sequence came from an adult woman who had mild COVID-19 (a few samples of this study predate the infection). Cell type and time point are not known. The specimen sequenced was PBMCs or a T cell subset sorted from them (not recorded which). For the CDR3, the DNA is TGTGCCAGCAGCTGGGCTAATGAAAAACTGTTTTTT. Translated, it gives CASSWANEKLFF. The full variable domain, with the rest looked up from reference TRBV7-9 and TRBJ1-4, is DTGVSQNPRHKITKRGQNVTFRCDPISEHNRLYWYRQTLGQGPEFLTYFQNEAQLEKSRLLSDRFSAERPKGSFSTLEIQRTEQGDSAMYLCASSWANEKLFFGSGTQLSVL.